Listed below are T cell receptor beta chains from one sample, sequenced in a study of early T cells in non-severe SARS-CoV-2 infection. One entry per CDR3 protein, called by TCRdb with MiXCR from the 5' RACE reads. The sample lists about 50,000 distinct CDR3 sequences; about 5.3% were seen once. Sequences were derived from whole blood, sampled at baseline. These receptor sequences come from an adult who was a healthcare worker with PCR-confirmed SARS-CoV-2 infection or an uninfected control (not recorded which). CDR3s include the opening cysteine and the closing phenylalanine or tryptophan. Fields, in order: clone size, J gene, V gene, CDR3 protein. Size is omitted from some rows. Given values are once, few, many or a class for expanded clones.

.	TRBJ1-1	TRBV7-2	CASSSNVGSTEAFF
many	TRBJ1-1	TRBV2	CASKTNPRDVGSRAFF
many	TRBJ1-2	TRBV12-3/TRBV12-4	CASSFFGESGYTF
.	TRBJ2-5	TRBV7-6	CASSPAPRDSEETQYF
.	TRBJ1-1	TRBV12-3/TRBV12-4	CASSPQALNTEAFF
many	TRBJ2-5	TRBV3-1	CASSQDLRPEETQYF
many	TRBJ2-3	TRBV7-3	CASSRAIGGYTDTQYF
.	TRBJ2-5	TRBV21-1	CASSKVPGTDQETQYF
many	TRBJ2-7	TRBV28	CASSRSGGWVYEQYF
.	TRBJ2-7	TRBV20-1	CSAEGLAGPLQYF
.	TRBJ2-1	TRBV20-1	CSAPTFGSYNEQFF
many	TRBJ2-3	TRBV9	CASSVASTPDTQYF
many	TRBJ2-3	TRBV5-1	CASSLNGERVTDTQYF